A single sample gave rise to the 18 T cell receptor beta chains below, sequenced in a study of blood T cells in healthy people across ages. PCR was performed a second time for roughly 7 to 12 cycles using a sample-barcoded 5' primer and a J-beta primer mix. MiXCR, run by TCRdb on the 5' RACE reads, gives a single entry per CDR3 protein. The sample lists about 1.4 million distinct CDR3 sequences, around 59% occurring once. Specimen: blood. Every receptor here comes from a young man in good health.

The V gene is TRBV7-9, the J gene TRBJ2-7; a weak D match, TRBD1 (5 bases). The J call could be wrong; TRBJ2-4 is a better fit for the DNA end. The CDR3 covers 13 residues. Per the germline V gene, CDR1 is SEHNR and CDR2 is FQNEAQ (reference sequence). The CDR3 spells CASSFPRENIQYF. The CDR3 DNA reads TGTGCCAGCAGCTTTCCCAGGGAAAACATTCAGTACTTC.

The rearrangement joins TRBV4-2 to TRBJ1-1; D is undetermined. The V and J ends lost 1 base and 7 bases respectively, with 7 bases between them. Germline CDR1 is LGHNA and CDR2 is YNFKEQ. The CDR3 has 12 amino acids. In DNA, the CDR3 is TGTGCCAGCAGCCAAGGACGGATTGAAGCTTTCTTT. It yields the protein CASSQGRIEAFF.

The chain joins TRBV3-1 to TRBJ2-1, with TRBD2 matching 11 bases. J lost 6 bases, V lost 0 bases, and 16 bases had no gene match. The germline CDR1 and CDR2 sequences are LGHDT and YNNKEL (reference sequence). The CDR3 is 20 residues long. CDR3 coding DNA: TGTGCCAGCAGCCAAGAAATGAAGACTCTGCCGGGACTAGCGGCCAATGAGCAGTTCTTC. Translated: CASSQEMKTLPGLAANEQFF.

CDR3 amino acids: CASTFVDRGRSSGEQYF. In nucleotides, the CDR3 is TGTGCCAGCACCTTTGTGGACAGGGGGCGCTCCTCCGGCGAGCAGTACTTC. The chain is built from TRBV2 and TRBJ2-7, with 11 bases fitting TRBD1. The CDR3 runs to 17 residues. Losses at the gene ends were 7 bases for V and 6 bases for J; bases not matched to a gene: 17. Per the germline V gene, CDR1 is SNHLY and CDR2 is FYNNEI.

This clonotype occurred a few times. The CDR3 region is CASSYDRGGNYGYTF. The CDR3 coding sequence is TGCGCCAGCAGCTACGATAGGGGGGGTAACTATGGCTACACCTTC. V is TRBV4-1 and J is TRBJ1-2; perhaps TRBD1 as D (6 bases). CDR3 length: 15 residues. Trimming took 5 bases from V and 1 from J, leaving 14 bases between them. Germline assignment: CDR1 MGHRA and CDR2 YSYEKL.

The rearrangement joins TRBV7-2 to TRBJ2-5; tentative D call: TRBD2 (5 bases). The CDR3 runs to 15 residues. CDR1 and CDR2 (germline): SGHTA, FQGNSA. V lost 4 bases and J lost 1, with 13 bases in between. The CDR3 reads CASSYSPGVQETQYF. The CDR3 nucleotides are TGTGCCAGCAGCTATTCTCCCGGGGTCCAAGAGACCCAGTACTTC.

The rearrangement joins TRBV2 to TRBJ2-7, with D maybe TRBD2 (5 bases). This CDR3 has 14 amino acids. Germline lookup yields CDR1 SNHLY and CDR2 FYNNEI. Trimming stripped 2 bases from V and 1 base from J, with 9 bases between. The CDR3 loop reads CASSELALSYEQYF. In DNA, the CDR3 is TGTGCCAGCAGTGAACTAGCACTTTCCTACGAGCAGTACTTC.

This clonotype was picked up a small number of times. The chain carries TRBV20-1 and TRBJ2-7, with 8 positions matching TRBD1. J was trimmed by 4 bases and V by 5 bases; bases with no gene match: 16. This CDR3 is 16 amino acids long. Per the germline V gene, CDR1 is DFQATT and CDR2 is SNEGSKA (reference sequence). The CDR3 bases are TGCAGTGCTCTTGGACAGGGAGCGGGTATTACTTACGAGCAGTACTTC. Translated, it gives CSALGQGAGITYEQYF.

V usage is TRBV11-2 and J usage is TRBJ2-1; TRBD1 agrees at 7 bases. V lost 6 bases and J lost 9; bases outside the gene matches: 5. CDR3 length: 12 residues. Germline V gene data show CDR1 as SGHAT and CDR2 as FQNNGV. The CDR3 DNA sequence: TGTGCCAGCAGGACAGGGCACGGTGAGCAGTTCTTC. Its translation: CASRTGHGEQFF.

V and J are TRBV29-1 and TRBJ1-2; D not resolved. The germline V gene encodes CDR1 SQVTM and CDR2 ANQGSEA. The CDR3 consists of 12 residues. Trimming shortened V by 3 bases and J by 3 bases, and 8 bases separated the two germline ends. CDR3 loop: CSVDSGDYGYTF. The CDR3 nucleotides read TGCAGCGTTGATTCCGGGGACTATGGCTACACCTTC.

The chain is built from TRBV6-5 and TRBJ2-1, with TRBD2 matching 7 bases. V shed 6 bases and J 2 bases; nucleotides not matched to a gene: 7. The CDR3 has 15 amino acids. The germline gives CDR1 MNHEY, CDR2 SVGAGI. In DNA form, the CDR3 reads TGTGCCAGCAGCTATACTAGCGACGCCTACAATGAGCAGTTCTTC. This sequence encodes CASSYTSDAYNEQFF.

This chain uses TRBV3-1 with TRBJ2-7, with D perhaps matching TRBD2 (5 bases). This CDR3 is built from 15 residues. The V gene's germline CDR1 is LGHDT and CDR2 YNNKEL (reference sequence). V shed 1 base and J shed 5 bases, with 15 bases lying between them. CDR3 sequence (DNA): TGTGCCAGCAGCCAAGTGGGCCCGGGGAGCGACGAGCAGTACTTC. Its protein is CASSQVGPGSDEQYF.

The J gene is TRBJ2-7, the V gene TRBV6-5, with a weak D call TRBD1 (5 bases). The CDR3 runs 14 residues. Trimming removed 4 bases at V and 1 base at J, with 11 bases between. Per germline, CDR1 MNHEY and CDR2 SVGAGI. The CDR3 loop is CASSFHDRSYEQYF. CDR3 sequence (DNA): TGTGCCAGCAGTTTCCACGACAGATCCTACGAGCAGTACTTC.

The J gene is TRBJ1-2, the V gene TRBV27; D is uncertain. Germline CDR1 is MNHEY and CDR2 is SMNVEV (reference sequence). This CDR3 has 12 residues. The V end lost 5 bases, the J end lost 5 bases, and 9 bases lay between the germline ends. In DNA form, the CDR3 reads TGTGCCAGCAGTATCTCAGAATATGGCTACACCTTC. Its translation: CASSISEYGYTF.

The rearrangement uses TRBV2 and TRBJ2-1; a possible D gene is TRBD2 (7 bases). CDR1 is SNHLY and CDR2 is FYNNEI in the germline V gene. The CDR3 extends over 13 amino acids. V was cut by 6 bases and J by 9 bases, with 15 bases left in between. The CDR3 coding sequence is TGTGCCAGCAGCACCCGAGGGGGGGTTGAGCAGTTCTTC. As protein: CASSTRGGVEQFF.

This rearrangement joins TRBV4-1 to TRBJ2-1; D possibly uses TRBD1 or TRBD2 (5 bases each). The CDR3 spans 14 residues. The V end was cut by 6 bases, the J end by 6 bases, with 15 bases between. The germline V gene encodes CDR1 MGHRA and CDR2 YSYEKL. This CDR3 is CASRLTGGLNEQFF. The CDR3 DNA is TGCGCCAGCAGACTAACAGGAGGCCTCAATGAGCAGTTCTTC.

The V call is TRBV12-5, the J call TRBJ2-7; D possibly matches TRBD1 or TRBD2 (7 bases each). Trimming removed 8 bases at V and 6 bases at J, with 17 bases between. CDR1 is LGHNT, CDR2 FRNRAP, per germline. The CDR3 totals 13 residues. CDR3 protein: CASRGGGPSEQYF. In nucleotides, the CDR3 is TGTGCTAGTAGGGGAGGGGGCCCTAGCGAGCAGTACTTC. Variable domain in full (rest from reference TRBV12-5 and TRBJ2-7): DARVTQTPRHKVTEMGQEVTMRCQPILGHNTVFWYRQTMMQGLELLAYFRNRAPLDDSGMPKDRFSAEMPDATLATLKIQPSEPRDSAVYFCASRGGGPSEQYFGPGTRLTVT.

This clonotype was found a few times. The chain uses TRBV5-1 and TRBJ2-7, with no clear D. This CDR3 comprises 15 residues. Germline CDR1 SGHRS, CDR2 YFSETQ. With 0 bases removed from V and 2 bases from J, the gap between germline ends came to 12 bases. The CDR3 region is CASSLVYRTTYEQYF. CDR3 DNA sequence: TGCGCCAGCAGCTTGGTATACCGAACTACCTACGAGCAGTACTTC.